This TCR beta chain was identified in a study of response to subunit inactivated influenza vaccine. Overall study results and limits: Authors suggested each seasonal flu vaccination may recruit only limited numbers of new T cells.

Each CDR3 protein gets one entry after TCRdb re-called the RT-PCR reads with MiXCR. The data show around 790,000 distinct CDR3 sequences, over 20% seen once. The ends were cut back, 2 bases at V and 3 bases at J, with 14 bases in the middle. The CDR3 contains 15 residues. This clonotype was seen a few times. Its specificity is unknown. The V gene is TRBV12-3 or TRBV12-4, the J gene TRBJ2-7; D is possibly TRBD1 (6 bases). Sequences were derived from PBMCs from blood, sampled 5 days after vaccination. The sequence was obtained from a man between 50 and 59 years old who received an inactivated influenza vaccine. The CDR3 coding sequence is TGTGCCAGCAGTTTACAGACAGGCCTGAACTACGAGCAGTACTTC. Encoded protein: CASSLQTGLNYEQYF.